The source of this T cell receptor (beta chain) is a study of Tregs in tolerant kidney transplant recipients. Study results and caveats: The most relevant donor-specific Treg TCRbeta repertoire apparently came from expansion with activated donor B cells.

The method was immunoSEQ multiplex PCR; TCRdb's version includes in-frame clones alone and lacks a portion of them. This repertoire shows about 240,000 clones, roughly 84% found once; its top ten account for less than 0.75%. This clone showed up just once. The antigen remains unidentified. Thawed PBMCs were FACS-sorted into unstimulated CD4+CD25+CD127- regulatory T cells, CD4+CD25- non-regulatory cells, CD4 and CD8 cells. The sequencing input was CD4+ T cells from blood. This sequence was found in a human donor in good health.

CDR3 nucleotide sequence: TGTGCCAGCAGCACTCGGACAGGGAAAAACTATGGCTACACCTTC. Amino acids: CASSTRTGKNYGYTF. V and J are TRBV7-8 and TRBJ1-2; TRBD1 matches at 8 bases. Losses at the gene ends were 5 bases for V and 2 bases for J; bases not matched to a gene: 7. Per the germline V gene, CDR1 is SGHVS and CDR2 is FQNEAQ. CDR3 length equals 15 residues.